Listed below are T cell receptor beta chains from one sample, sequenced in a study of blood T cell repertoires in COVID-19. Clones were sequenced by immunoSEQ multiplex PCR, and TCRdb holds only the in-frame ones, with some missing. Of roughly 100,000 clones in the sample, over 75% were seen once. The sequencing sample was made of peripheral blood. All receptors come from a man aged 45-65 years with acute or convalescent COVID-19. Each CDR3 is given with its conserved first and last residue. The order of the fields is J gene, V gene, clone size, D gene, CDR3 protein, CDR3 DNA. A D gene is named only where the DNA matches it firmly. A clone size is listed for some rows: how often the clone was seen (once, few, many), or a class if it is expanded.

TRBJ1-1	TRBV11-2	.	.	CASSLERQTMNTEAFF	TGTGCCAGCAGCTTAGAGCGACAGACCATGAACACTGAAGCTTTCTTT
TRBJ2-1	TRBV15	.	TRBD2	CATSRTLAGGLYNEQFF	TGTGCCACCAGCAGAACACTAGCGGGGGGACTATACAATGAGCAGTTCTTC
TRBJ1-3	TRBV19	.	TRBD1	CASTSQGRNTIYF	TGTGCCAGTACTTCACAGGGGAGAAACACCATATATTTT
TRBJ2-1	TRBV7-8	few	.	CASSLPLDRLEGTNNEQFF	TGTGCCAGCAGCTTACCCCTAGACAGGCTCGAGGGGACTAACAATGAGCAGTTCTTC
TRBJ1-2	TRBV5-1	.	.	CASSPENPGYGYTF	TGCGCCAGCAGCCCGGAAAACCCAGGGTATGGCTACACCTTC
TRBJ2-7	TRBV6-5	.	.	CASRQGYEQYF	TGTGCCAGCAGACAGGGATACGAGCAGTACTTC
TRBJ2-3	TRBV7-9	.	TRBD1	CASSRGQGSTDTQYF	TGTGCCAGCAGCCGAGGACAGGGAAGCACAGATACGCAGTATTTT
TRBJ1-5	TRBV6-1	.	.	CASSEVTTQYSNQPQHF	TGTGCCAGCAGTGAAGTCACGACACAGTATAGCAATCAGCCCCAGCATTTT
TRBJ1-5	TRBV25-1	.	TRBD1	CASSEGGQVNQPQHF	TGTGCCAGCAGTGAAGGGGGACAGGTCAATCAGCCCCAGCATTTT
TRBJ2-1	TRBV4-2	.	TRBD1	CASSPLDRTGGFPTYNEQFF	TGTGCCAGCAGCCCGTTGGATCGGACAGGGGGCTTTCCTACCTACAATGAGCAGTTCTTC
TRBJ2-5	TRBV2	.	TRBD2	CASSATSGGRETQYF	TGTGCCAGCAGCGCGACTAGCGGAGGGAGGGAGACCCAGTACTTC
TRBJ2-5	TRBV28	once	.	CASSPPGDRETQYF	TGTGCCAGCAGTCCCCCTGGAGACCGGGAGACCCAGTACTTC
TRBJ1-1	TRBV19	.	.	CASSPQGQGTEAFF	TGTGCCAGTAGCCCACAGGGTCAAGGCACTGAAGCTTTCTTT
TRBJ1-5	TRBV19	.	TRBD1	CASRKGARGNQPQHF	TGTGCCAGTCGTAAGGGGGCGCGCGGCAATCAGCCCCAGCATTTT
TRBJ1-5	TRBV25-1	.	.	CASSEQGYSNQPQHF	TGTGCCAGCAGTGAACAGGGCTATAGCAATCAGCCCCAGCATTTT
TRBJ1-5	TRBV7-8	.	.	CASSLVPGVGQNQPQHF	TGTGCCAGCAGCTTAGTTCCGGGAGTGGGGCAGAATCAGCCCCAGCATTTT
TRBJ2-7	TRBV18	.	TRBD2	CASSLSTSREQYF	TGTGCCAGCTCACTTTCGACTAGCCGCGAGCAGTACTTC
TRBJ2-7	TRBV29-1	.	.	CSVEVGDTYEQYF	TGCAGCGTTGAAGTGGGGGACACCTACGAGCAGTACTTC
TRBJ2-2	TRBV28	.	.	CASSSAGNTGELFF	TGTGCCAGCAGTAGTGCCGGGAACACCGGGGAGCTGTTTTTT
TRBJ2-7	TRBV28	.	.	CASISGGVYYEQYF	TGTGCCAGCATCTCGGGGGGCGTATACTACGAGCAGTACTTC
TRBJ2-5	TRBV19	few	.	CASSMGGGEETQYF	TGTGCCAGTAGTATGGGGGGAGGTGAGGAGACCCAGTACTTC
TRBJ1-1	TRBV27	.	.	CASSPLRGTEAFF	TGTGCCAGCAGTCCATTGCGGGGAACTGAAGCTTTCTTT
TRBJ2-2	TRBV5-1	.	.	CASSRVQDSGTGELFF	TGCGCCAGCAGCCGTGTACAGGACAGCGGCACCGGGGAGCTGTTTTTT
TRBJ2-5	TRBV5-6	.	TRBD2	CASTQGLAGGLAQYF	TGTGCCAGCACCCAAGGACTAGCGGGGGGGCTGGCCCAGTACTTC
TRBJ1-5	TRBV19	few	.	CASSIPIQARQPQHF	TGTGCCAGTAGTATACCCATACAGGCCAGGCAGCCCCAGCATTTT
TRBJ2-2	TRBV28	.	TRBD1	CASSRGQGALIAGELFF	TGTGCCAGCAGTCGAGGACAGGGGGCTTTAATAGCCGGGGAGCTGTTTTTT
TRBJ1-1	TRBV25-1	.	.	CASSAVPGTNTEAFF	TGTGCCAGCAGTGCCGTTCCGGGTACGAACACTGAAGCTTTCTTT
TRBJ2-7	TRBV11-2	few	.	CASSLAILAEQYF	TGTGCCAGCAGCTTAGCGATTTTAGCGGAGCAGTACTTC
TRBJ2-1	TRBV19	.	.	CASRSRGQTANEQFF	TGTGCCAGTAGATCGCGCGGGCAAACGGCCAATGAGCAGTTCTTC
TRBJ1-1	TRBV6-5	.	.	CASSPLGLSIAFF	TGTGCCAGCAGTCCTTTGGGGCTCTCCATAGCTTTCTTT